This entry features one T cell receptor beta chain sequence. What it recognizes is unknown. Addition of a universal primer site occurred through template switching, and cDNA carried unique molecular identifiers. TCRdb ran MiXCR on the 5' RACE reads and lists one entry per CDR3 protein. The table shows under 900,000 distinct CDR3 sequences, with about 18% occurring only once. The CDR3 covers 16 residues. The trim removed 0 bases at V and 0 bases at J, leaving 5 bases unmatched. CDR1 is SGHDT, CDR2 YYEEEE, per germline. The source of the sample is a study of identical twins. Whole-study results and caveats: Model-predicted out-of-frame TCR alpha sharing fell below observed values in monozygotic twins.

The data also belong to a second study, concerning T cells expressing NK-cell markers.

Sequences were obtained from PBMCs. The sequence was obtained from a woman between 18 and 30 years old in good health. This rearrangement joins TRBV5-6 to TRBJ2-7; TRBD2 matches 8 bases. Written as DNA, the CDR3 is TGTGCCAGCAGCTTGGAGCGCGGGAGGAGCTCCTACGAGCAGTACTTC. This codes for CASSLERGRSSYEQYF.